The next 30 T cell receptor beta chains were all read from a single sample in a study of cytomegalovirus exposure and HLA in healthy donors. 13 Jbeta primers and 60 Vbeta primers were used for the PCR. The repertoire was sequenced with immunoSEQ multiplex PCR; TCRdb's copy has only in-frame clones and lacks some. The sample comprises about 150,000 clones, around 79% of which are singletons, and 3% to 4% rests with the top ten. The sequencing sample was made of PBMCs. The receptors shown here come from a human donor in good health.

Comments on this clone: One end of the junction fails to match germline, which may point to a read error. J is TRBJ2-7 and V is TRBV28, with TRBD2 identical over 8 bases. Germline lookup yields CDR1 MDHEN and CDR2 SYDVKM. CDR3 length equals 14 residues. This CDR3 reads CASSSRTSSHEQYF. CDR3 bases: TGTGCCAGCAGTTCCCGGACTAGCTCCCACGAGCAGTACTTC.

This sequence joins TRBV28 and TRBJ2-5; maybe TRBD2 (6 bases). V lost 2 bases, J lost 5 bases, and 18 bases lay in between. The germline gives CDR1 MDHEN, CDR2 SYDVKM. There are 16 residues in the CDR3. In DNA, the CDR3 is TGTGCCAGCAGTTTAGGTTTGGGACTTTCAAGTGAGACCCAGTACTTC. Translated, it gives CASSLGLGLSSETQYF.

This sequence joins TRBV30 and TRBJ1-2; D perhaps matches TRBD1 (5 bases). The germline V gene has CDR1 GTSNPN and CDR2 SVGIG (reference sequence). Trimming removed 7 bases at V and 4 bases at J, with 19 bases between. CDR3 length: 14 amino acids. The CDR3 loop reads CASPSGRASYGYTF. DNA of the CDR3: TGTGCCTCCCCTTCGGGCAGGGCCTCCTATGGCTACACCTTC.

V usage is TRBV30 and J usage is TRBJ2-6; 7 nucleotides line up with TRBD1. The CDR3 totals 18 residues. Germline trimming cut 0 bases from V and 0 bases from J; bases unmatched to any gene: 8. The germline gives CDR1 GTSNPN, CDR2 SVGIG (reference sequence). CDR3 sequence: CAWSVGTAPSSGANVLTF. Here the CDR3 DNA reads TGTGCCTGGAGTGTTGGGACAGCCCCGAGCTCTGGGGCCAACGTCCTGACTTTC. Using reference TRBV30 and TRBJ2-6 for the parts outside the CDR3, the full variable domain is SQTIHQWPATLVQPVGSPLSLECTVEGTSNPNLYWYRQAAGRGLQLLFYSVGIGQISSEVPQNLSASRPQDRQFILSSKKLLLSDSGFYLCAWSVGTAPSSGANVLTFGAGSRLTVL.

J is TRBJ2-2 and V is TRBV9; TRBD2 is a possible D gene (5 bases). With 4 bases removed from V and 3 bases from J, the gap between germline ends came to 13 bases. CDR1 SGDLS and CDR2 YYNGEE come from the germline V gene. The CDR3 loop spans 15 amino acids. Here the CDR3 DNA reads TGTGCCAGCAGCCCCAGCAGGACTTACACCGGGGAGCTGTTTTTT. It codes for CASSPSRTYTGELFF.

This clone was counted a single time. The chain links TRBV4-1 to TRBJ2-7, with 9 bases aligning to TRBD2. J gave up 0 bases and V 4 bases, and 4 bases lay outside the gene matches. The CDR3 is made up of 15 amino acids. CDR1 MGHRA and CDR2 YSYEKL come from the germline V gene. CDR3 nucleotide sequence: TGCGCCAGCAGCCCGAGCGGGGGGACCTCCTACGAGCAGTACTTC. As protein: CASSPSGGTSYEQYF.

This chain joins TRBV5-6 and TRBJ2-7, with D possibly matching TRBD2 (5 bases). Deletions cut 0 bases from V and 7 bases from J, with 8 bases between. The CDR3 runs 12 residues. Germline V gene data show CDR1 as SGHDT and CDR2 as YYEEEE. Written as DNA, the CDR3 is TGTGCCAGCAGCTTGGTTAGAGGGGAGCAGTACTTC. Residues: CASSLVRGEQYF.

V and J are TRBV6-1 and TRBJ2-3; D unresolved. The V gene lost 8 bases and the J gene lost 2 bases, with 8 bases spanning the gap. In germline, CDR1 is MNHNS, CDR2 SASEGT. This CDR3 is built from 12 residues. The CDR3 spells CASQRATDTQYF. CDR3 in DNA: TGTGCCAGCCAGCGTGCCACAGATACGCAGTATTTT.

The genes are TRBV7-2 and TRBJ2-7; a possible D gene is TRBD2 (6 bases). The CDR3 runs to 18 residues. CDR1 SGHTA and CDR2 FQGNSA come from the germline V gene. V gave up 1 base and J gave up 2 bases, with 21 bases separating them. DNA for the CDR3: TGTGCCAGCAGCTTAGTCTTGGCGGGGTTCCGCGCCACCTACGAGCAGTACTTC. Residues: CASSLVLAGFRATYEQYF.

CDR3 nucleotide sequence: TGCAGTGCTAGGCAGGGCCTCACCTTC. This codes for CSARQGLTF. This sequence joins TRBV20-1 and TRBJ1-2; maybe TRBD1 (5 bases). The CDR3 has 9 residues. Germline V CDR1 and CDR2: DFQATT, SNEGSKA (reference sequence). V gave up 3 bases and J gave up 13 bases, with 9 bases separating them.

This clone was detected only a few times. The chain employs TRBV7-2 and TRBJ1-1; 9 bases fit TRBD1. From germline, CDR1 is SGHTA and CDR2 FQGNSA. This CDR3 contains 16 residues. The V segment lost 4 bases and the J segment 4 bases; nucleotides outside the gene matches: 10. The CDR3 DNA reads as TGTGCCAGCAGCTCGAACCCGGGACAGGGAGTCACTGAAGCTTTCTTT. This codes for CASSSNPGQGVTEAFF.

The chain uses TRBV7-2 and TRBJ2-7; 10 nucleotides line up with TRBD2. From germline, CDR1 is SGHTA and CDR2 FQGNSA. The CDR3 is 15 residues long. Trimming cost V 5 bases and J 3 bases; bases outside gene matches: 7. The CDR3 loop reads CASSQTGTSVYEQYF. The CDR3 DNA is TGTGCCAGCAGCCAAACCGGGACTAGCGTCTACGAGCAGTACTTC.

This clone was found a few times. CDR3: CASSLVLAGPVVLTF. As DNA, the CDR3 is TGTGCCAGCAGCTTGGTTCTAGCAGGACCCGTCGTCCTGACTTTC. The chain has TRBV5-4 and TRBJ2-6; TRBD2 might be the D (5 bases). The length of the CDR3 is 15 residues. From germline, CDR1 is SGHNT and CDR2 YYREEE (reference sequence). V was trimmed by 0 bases and J by 12 bases, leaving 16 bases between them.

This chain links TRBV19 with TRBJ2-3, with unresolved D. Trimming removed 6 bases from V and 4 bases from J, with 8 bases in between. Germline CDR1 LNHDA, CDR2 SQIVND (reference sequence). The CDR3 runs 12 residues. The CDR3 protein is CASRSISDTQYF. The CDR3 DNA is TGTGCCAGTAGGAGTATTTCAGATACGCAGTATTTT.

The gene calls are TRBV19 and TRBJ1-6; D is possibly TRBD1 (6 bases). Germline assignment: CDR1 LNHDA and CDR2 SQIVND (reference sequence). CDR3 length: 13 residues. V lost 11 bases, J lost 9 bases, and 17 bases lay in between. The chain's CDR3 is CASRRQVGSPLHF. The DNA of the CDR3 is TGTGCCTCAAGACGACAGGTGGGTTCACCCCTCCACTTT.

This clone was counted only a few times. This chain uses TRBV5-1 with TRBJ1-1, with 7 bases that match TRBD1. Trimming at V came to 7 bases and at J to 0 bases, leaving 9 bases not matched to a gene. CDR3 length equals 15 residues. The V gene's germline CDR1 is SGHRS and CDR2 YFSETQ. The CDR3 nucleotides read TGCGCCAGCTTAGCCGGGACAGCTATGAACACTGAAGCTTTCTTT. Its translation: CASLAGTAMNTEAFF. Complete variable domain (other parts from reference TRBV5-1 and TRBJ1-1): KAGVTQTPRYLIKTRGQQVTLSCSPISGHRSVSWYQQTPGQGLQFLFEYFSETQRNKGNFPGRFSGRQFSNSRSEMNVSTLELGDSALYLCASLAGTAMNTEAFFGQGTRLTVV.

This clone was found a few times. The chain employs TRBV7-7 and TRBJ2-1; 8 bases are a match to TRBD2. Looked up from germline, CDR1 is SSHAT and CDR2 is FNYEAQ (reference sequence). The CDR3 spans 18 residues. The J segment lost 3 bases and the V segment lost 2 bases, leaving 12 bases of the junction unmatched. The CDR3 DNA follows: TGTGCCAGCAGCTTATCACCCTTAGCGGGGACCTACTACAATGAGCAGTTCTTC. Translating it yields CASSLSPLAGTYYNEQFF. The full variable domain, its missing parts supplied by reference TRBV7-7 and TRBJ2-1, is GAGVSQSPRYKVTKRGQDVTLRCDPISSHATLYWYQQALGQGPEFLTYFNYEAQPDKSGLPSDRFSAERPEGSISTLTIQRTEQRDSAMYRCASSLSPLAGTYYNEQFFGPGTRLTVL.

V is TRBV2 and J is TRBJ2-3; perhaps TRBD1 as D (5 bases). The CDR3 loop spans 15 amino acids. The V end lost 5 bases, the J end lost 4 bases, and 16 bases lay between the germline ends. Looked up from germline, CDR1 is SNHLY and CDR2 is FYNNEI. The CDR3 coding sequence is TGTGCCAGCAGTTATACAGGTTTCGTGTCAGATACGCAGTATTTT. It yields the protein CASSYTGFVSDTQYF.

This chain links TRBV11-2 with TRBJ1-4; a weak D match, TRBD1 (5 bases). Trimming stripped 1 base from V and 5 bases from J, with 11 bases between. The germline V gene encodes CDR1 SGHAT and CDR2 FQNNGV. This CDR3 spans 15 amino acids. The CDR3: CASSLAGLLNEKLFF. The CDR3 DNA is TGTGCCAGCAGCTTAGCAGGGTTACTCAATGAAAAACTGTTTTTT.

This rearrangement joins TRBV30 to TRBJ1-5; 8 bases match TRBD1. The germline V gene encodes CDR1 GTSNPN and CDR2 SVGIG (reference sequence). The CDR3 has 16 residues. The V segment lost 0 bases and the J segment 1 base; nucleotides outside the gene matches: 5. CDR3 sequence reads: CAWSVGQGASNQPQHF. The CDR3 DNA is TGTGCCTGGAGTGTAGGCCAGGGGGCGAGCAATCAGCCCCAGCATTTT.

J is TRBJ2-5 and V is TRBV7-9, with TRBD1 as a possible D gene (6 bases). CDR3 length: 13 amino acids. Germline CDR1 reads SEHNR; CDR2 reads FQNEAQ (reference sequence). Between the trimmed V and J ends, which lost 4 bases and 5 bases, there was a span of 11 bases. The CDR3 nucleotides read TGTGCCAGCAGCTCACAGGGTGGGGAGACCCAGTACTTC. Its protein is CASSSQGGETQYF. The full variable domain, completed using reference TRBV7-9 and TRBJ2-5, is DTGVSQNPRHKITKRGQNVTFRCDPISEHNRLYWYRQTLGQGPEFLTYFQNEAQLEKSRLLSDRFSAERPKGSFSTLEIQRTEQGDSAMYLCASSSQGGETQYFGPGTRLLVL.

The chain carries TRBV5-4 and TRBJ2-5, with D uncertain. The CDR3 spans 13 residues. Germline V gene lookup returns CDR1 SGHNT and CDR2 YYREEE (reference sequence). Trimming took 0 bases from V and 4 from J, leaving 7 bases between them. The CDR3 protein is CASSLDPGETQYF. The CDR3 bases are TGTGCCAGCAGCTTGGACCCGGGAGAGACCCAGTACTTC.

This clone has only a few counts. The chain couples TRBV7-8 to TRBJ2-1, with 14 bases identical to TRBD2. The V gene end was trimmed by 5 bases and the J gene end by 8 bases; junction bases not matched to a gene: 11. The CDR3 has 17 residues. Germline loops: CDR1 SGHVS, CDR2 FQNEAQ. CDR3 amino acids: CASSPYGTSGSVDEQFF. CDR3 bases: TGTGCCAGCAGCCCGTATGGGACTAGCGGGAGTGTTGATGAGCAGTTCTTC.

The J gene is TRBJ1-5, the V gene TRBV15, with unresolved D. The V gene's germline CDR1 is LNHNV and CDR2 YYDKDF (reference sequence). Trimming removed 3 bases at V and 8 bases at J, with 14 bases between. The CDR3 consists of 14 residues. The CDR3 region is CATSRRSGGEPQHF. CDR3 nucleotides: TGTGCCACCAGCAGGCGATCAGGTGGCGAGCCCCAGCATTTT.

This clone occurred once. This sequence joins TRBV27 and TRBJ1-3, with 7 bases fitting TRBD1. Germline-derived CDR1 and CDR2 are MNHEY and SMNVEV (reference sequence). The CDR3 totals 15 residues. V gave up 6 bases and J gave up 0 bases; unmatched junction bases: 5. The DNA of the CDR3 is TGTGCCAGCAGCCGGACAGGAGCCTCTGGAAACACCATATATTTT. It specifies CASSRTGASGNTIYF.

The V call is TRBV9, the J call TRBJ2-7; tentatively, D is TRBD2 (5 bases). Between the trimmed V and J ends, which lost 0 bases and 7 bases, there was a span of 11 bases. In germline, CDR1 is SGDLS, CDR2 YYNGEE. This CDR3 is 13 amino acids long. The CDR3 is CASSVGSGSEQYF. CDR3 bases: TGTGCCAGCAGCGTAGGGTCGGGATCGGAGCAGTACTTC. Full variable domain (missing parts from reference TRBV9 and TRBJ2-7): DSGVTQTPKHLITATGQRVTLRCSPRSGDLSVYWYQQSLDQGLQFLIQYYNGEERAKGNILERFSAQQFPDLHSELNLSSLELGDSALYFCASSVGSGSEQYFGPGTRLTVT.

The J gene is TRBJ1-3, the V gene TRBV6-5; D not resolved. V was clipped by 5 bases and J by 3 bases, with 8 bases between them. CDR1 is MNHEY and CDR2 is SVGAGI in the germline V gene. This CDR3 has 13 amino acids. The CDR3 DNA sequence: TGTGCCAGCAGTAGGACTTATGGAAACACCATATATTTT. Its protein product is CASSRTYGNTIYF.

Only a few counts were recorded for this clone. This rearrangement joins TRBV6-6 to TRBJ1-2; perhaps TRBD1 as D (6 bases). With 5 bases removed from V and 6 bases from J, the gap between germline ends came to 16 bases. From germline, CDR1 is MNHNY and CDR2 SVGAGI (reference sequence). The CDR3 spans 14 residues. CDR3 region: CASSQGLRGNGYTF. Here the CDR3 DNA reads TGTGCCAGCAGTCAAGGGCTTAGGGGGAATGGCTACACCTTC.

This sequence joins TRBV30 and TRBJ2-7, with 10 bases lining up with TRBD1. The CDR3 sequence is 15 residues long. Germline loops: CDR1 GTSNPN, CDR2 SVGIG (reference sequence). V lost 3 bases and J lost 1; bases outside the gene matches: 6. In DNA, the CDR3 is TGTGCCTGGAGCCCTCCGGGACAGGGGTCCTACGAGCAGTACTTC. This encodes CAWSPPGQGSYEQYF.

The rearrangement links TRBV7-9 to TRBJ2-7; TRBD1 agrees at 7 bases. CDR3 length equals 14 residues. CDR1 and CDR2 from the germline V gene are SEHNR and FQNEAQ (reference sequence). The V gene end was trimmed by 5 bases and the J gene end by 5 bases; junction bases not matched to a gene: 9. CDR3 nucleotide sequence: TGTGCCAGCAGCCTCAACAGGGGTGGCGACGAGCAGTACTTC. This gives the protein CASSLNRGGDEQYF.